This TCR beta chain was documented in a study of radiation and T cells in renal cell carcinoma. Note on this clone: Other DNA sequences in this sample translate to the same CDR3.

TCRdb keeps only in-frame clones here, not all; method: immunoSEQ multiplex PCR. The sample contains some 150,000 clones, around four fifths of which appear only once. Time point described: baseline pretreatment blood. Specified treatment: 15 Gy SBRT to primary tumor, nephrectomy 4 weeks later. V was trimmed by 2 bases and J by 2 bases, leaving 9 bases between them. Germline CDR1 SGHTA, CDR2 FQGNSA. This CDR3 region has 14 residues. The source is a woman in her forties or fifties with renal cell carcinoma. The rearrangement links TRBV7-2 to TRBJ1-2, with D tentatively TRBD1 (6 bases). The sequenced sample was blood, obtained from a patient whose treatment included radiotherapy and nephrectomy. The DNA of the CDR3 is TGTGCCAGCAGCTTAAGTCAGGGGAACTATGGCTACACCTTC. Encoded protein: CASSLSQGNYGYTF.